This T cell receptor beta chain was obtained from a study of shared clonotypes between healthy human individuals. The V segment lost 5 bases and the J segment 2 bases; nucleotides outside the gene matches: 4. The CDR3 contains 15 residues. The germline CDR1 and CDR2 sequences are MNHNS and SASEGT. Note on this clone: Its antigen is not known.

Sequencing was performed with immunoSEQ multiplex PCR; in TCRdb, only in-frame clones are kept and a portion is missing. Counted here are about 180,000 clones, approximately 92% occurring once; the ten biggest clones make up about 0.067%. Whole-study results and caveats: Naive CD4 clonotypes overlapped across a handful of donors at roughly 5.1%.

The chain carries TRBV6-1 and TRBJ1-5; 9 positions agree with TRBD1. Sequences were obtained from naive CD4+ T cells sorted from blood. Described subset: CD45RA+ positively selected. The origin of this receptor is a woman under 40 in good health. The CDR3 spells CASSSRTGGNQPQHF. In nucleotides, the CDR3 is TGTGCCAGCAGTTCCAGGACAGGGGGCAATCAGCCCCAGCATTTT.